The clone carrying this T cell receptor beta chain was found many times. No antigen is known for it. Each CDR3 protein gets one entry after TCRdb re-called the 5' RACE reads with MiXCR. The table has roughly 290,000 distinct CDR3 sequences, about 8% seen once. This sample was taken from a study of identical twins. The CDR3 runs 14 residues. V was shortened by 1 base and J by 8 bases, with 13 bases between the two germline ends. Germline assignment: CDR1 SGHRS and CDR2 YFSETQ. General study points: Modelling approaches yielded underestimates of out-of-frame TCR alpha sharing between monozygotic twins. Invariant MAIT and iNKT cells may have partly biased zero-insertion analyses.

Healthy Caucasian individuals made up all the donors. This sample also appeared in a second study, on yellow fever vaccine responses in identical twins. As that study records: Twins' vaccine T cell response reportedly seemed partly convergent, partly personalized.

Sequenced sample: memory (CD45RO+) T cells sorted from blood. This TCR came from a woman younger than 30 in good health. The chain combines TRBV5-1 with TRBJ2-1; a possible D gene is TRBD2 (6 bases). Here the CDR3 reads CASSLQSTSYEQFF. The CDR3 nucleotides read TGCGCCAGCAGCTTGCAGTCTACTAGCTATGAGCAGTTCTTC. The full variable domain, completed using reference TRBV5-1 and TRBJ2-1, is KAGVTQTPRYLIKTRGQQVTLSCSPISGHRSVSWYQQTPGQGLQFLFEYFSETQRNKGNFPGRFSGRQFSNSRSEMNVSTLELGDSALYLCASSLQSTSYEQFFGPGTRLTVL.